The 26 T cell receptor beta chains below come from one sample, sequenced in a study of T cells after yellow fever vaccination. From the 5' RACE reads, TCRdb called clonotypes with MiXCR, one entry per CDR3 protein. Among approximately 70,000 distinct CDR3 sequences, around 7.7% were seen once, and the ten largest hold roughly 29%. The source material was CD8+ T cells sorted from PBMCs, sampled approximately 11 days after the first yellow fever vaccination. Receptors originate from a man between 18 and 35 years old who received the YFV17D yellow fever vaccine.

This clonotype was found a few times. The gene calls are TRBV28 and TRBJ2-7; perhaps D is TRBD1 or TRBD2 (7 bases each). Germline assignment: CDR1 MDHEN and CDR2 SYDVKM. The germline V and J ends were trimmed by 1 base and 6 bases, with 13 bases remaining between them. The CDR3 is made up of 14 amino acids. CDR3 nucleotides: TGTGCCAGCAGTTTATCAGGGGGGGGCTTCGAGCAGTACGTC. Translated: CASSLSGGGFEQYV.

This clonotype was observed many times. The CDR3 spells CASSLIAGDTEAFF. CDR3 sequence (DNA): TGTGCCAGCAGCTTGATCGCAGGGGACACTGAAGCTTTCTTT. The J gene is TRBJ1-1, the V gene TRBV5-5, with D possibly being TRBD1 (6 bases). From germline, CDR1 is SGHKS and CDR2 YYEKEE (reference sequence). Trimming removed 1 base at V and 3 bases at J, with 10 bases between. This CDR3 region has 14 residues.

The rearrangement links TRBV19 to TRBJ1-1; possible D gene TRBD1, 6 bases. Germline loops: CDR1 LNHDA, CDR2 SQIVND (reference sequence). The CDR3 runs to 12 residues. V was pared by 7 bases and J by 5 bases, with 11 bases between. The CDR3 DNA reads as TGTGCCAGTAACAGGGTGGGAACTGAAGCTTTCTTT. Translation gives CASNRVGTEAFF. The entire variable domain, with the rest obtained from reference TRBV19 and TRBJ1-1, is as follows: DGGITQSPKYLFRKEGQNVTLSCEQNLNHDAMYWYRQDPGQGLRLIYYSQIVNDFQKGDIAEGYSVSREKKESFPLTVTSAQKNPTAFYLCASNRVGTEAFFGQGTRLTVV.

This clonotype came up a few times. The V and J genes are TRBV7-9 and TRBJ2-7; D may be TRBD1 or TRBD2 (5 bases each). The V gene's germline CDR1 is SEHNR and CDR2 FQNEAQ (reference sequence). This CDR3 contains 13 residues. The ends were cut back, 3 bases at V and 3 bases at J, with 9 bases in the middle. CDR3 bases: TGTGCCAGCAGCTTTGGGGGACGCTACGAGCAGTACTTC. Its protein product is CASSFGGRYEQYF.

This chain uses TRBV7-6 with TRBJ1-4; D call uncertain. The germline V gene encodes CDR1 SGHVS and CDR2 FNYEAQ. CDR3 length: 17 residues. Trimming pared 4 bases from V and 0 bases from J, leaving 15 bases between. CDR3 nucleotides: TGTGCCAGCAGCTCTCTAGGGATCCCTTCAACTAATGAAAAACTGTTTTTT. Its protein product is CASSSLGIPSTNEKLFF.

This clonotype was seen more than once but under ten times. The J gene is TRBJ2-6, the V gene TRBV4-3; D unclear. The CDR3 has 17 amino acids. Germline V gene sequence: CDR1 LGHNA, CDR2 YSLEER. V was clipped by 0 bases and J by 2 bases, with 11 bases between them. The CDR3 loop reads CASSQEELGAGANVLTF. Written as DNA, the CDR3 is TGCGCCAGCAGCCAAGAGGAATTGGGTGCTGGGGCCAACGTCCTGACTTTC.

Only a few counts were recorded for this clonotype. This sequence joins TRBV6-1 and TRBJ2-7; 8 positions match TRBD2. The V gene end was trimmed by 5 bases and the J gene end by 7 bases; junction bases not matched to a gene: 7. This CDR3 is 13 amino acids long. Germline V lookup: CDR1 MNHNS, CDR2 SASEGT. The CDR3 sequence: CASSSGGGVEQYF. Here the CDR3 DNA reads TGTGCCAGCAGTAGCGGGGGCGGGGTTGAGCAGTACTTC.

To note about this clonotype: This could be a read error, since a much larger clone is one nucleotide away. This chain connects TRBV7-9 to TRBJ2-1, with 7 nucleotides matching TRBD2. Germline-derived CDR1 and CDR2 are SEHNR and FQNEAQ (reference sequence). The CDR3 runs 17 residues. The CDR3 sequence: CSSNPPSNRGEDNEQFF. DNA for the CDR3: TGTTCCAGCAATCCTCCCTCCAACCGGGGGGAAGACAATGAGCAGTTCTTC.

This clonotype showed up just a few times. This sequence joins TRBV6-2 or TRBV6-3 and TRBJ2-3; 12 bases align to TRBD2. Trimming cost V 0 bases and J 0 bases; bases outside gene matches: 7. The CDR3 is 19 residues long. The germline V gene encodes CDR1 MNHEY and CDR2 SVGEGT. The CDR3 DNA reads as TGTGCCAGCAGTTACTCTGGACTAGCGGGGTTAGGTAGCACAGATACGCAGTATTTT. This gives the protein CASSYSGLAGLGSTDTQYF.

The chain has TRBV19 and TRBJ1-5; D gene uncertain. V gave up 1 base and J gave up 4 bases, with 8 bases separating them. CDR3 length equals 14 residues. Germline V gives CDR1 LNHDA, CDR2 SQIVND (reference sequence). The CDR3 DNA is TGTGCCAGTAGTATAGGCGGGAGGAATCAGCCCCAGCATTTT. Translation gives CASSIGGRNQPQHF.

The chain employs TRBV4-1 and TRBJ1-5, with 12 positions matching TRBD1. V shed 3 bases, J shed 6 bases, and the junction held 0 bases outside the gene matches. The CDR3 consists of 14 residues. Germline V gene lookup returns CDR1 MGHRA and CDR2 YSYEKL. The CDR3 bases are TGCGCCAGCAGCCAGGGACAGGGGGCTCAGCCCCAGCATTTT. It encodes CASSQGQGAQPQHF.

There are many counts of this clonotype. This chain links TRBV5-4 with TRBJ2-7; D remains unclear. The germline V gene has CDR1 SGHNT and CDR2 YYREEE (reference sequence). The CDR3 totals 13 residues. The V gene lost 2 bases and the J gene lost 4 bases, with 10 bases spanning the gap. The DNA for the CDR3 is TGTGCCAGCAGCTTAAACAGTGGTTACGAGCAGTACGTC. This codes for CASSLNSGYEQYV.

The chain employs TRBV7-9 and TRBJ1-4; unclear D gene. The germline V gene has CDR1 SEHNR and CDR2 FQNEAQ (reference sequence). The ends were cut back, 1 base at V and 7 bases at J, with 7 bases in the middle. The CDR3 contains 13 residues. The CDR3 DNA sequence: TGTGCCAGCAGCTTAGGTCGGGCTGAAAAACTGTTTTTT. Protein sequence: CASSLGRAEKLFF.

This clonotype was counted at least ten times. This sequence joins TRBV7-9 and TRBJ1-2; D call uncertain. With 6 bases removed from V and 8 bases from J, the gap between germline ends came to 16 bases. Germline V CDR1 and CDR2: SEHNR, FQNEAQ (reference sequence). This CDR3 spans 13 amino acids. The CDR3 region has the DNA TGTGCCAGCAGGGCCTACACGTCGGGAGGCTACACCTTC. This encodes CASRAYTSGGYTF.

This clonotype has ten or more counts. The V call is TRBV11-2, the J call TRBJ2-1; possible D gene TRBD2, 5 bases. This CDR3 has 16 amino acids. Germline CDR1 SGHAT, CDR2 FQNNGV. Trimming shortened V by 1 base and J by 0 bases, and 10 bases separated the two germline ends. The CDR3 protein is CASSLASLGSYNEQFF. As DNA, the CDR3 is TGTGCCAGCAGCTTAGCTAGCTTAGGCTCCTACAATGAGCAGTTCTTC.

This chain uses TRBV6-2 or TRBV6-3 with TRBJ2-1; D remains ambiguous. Germline CDR1 and CDR2: MNHEY and SVGEGT. CDR3 length: 12 amino acids. V was trimmed by 11 bases and J by 4 bases, leaving 12 bases between them. CDR3 loop: CAAGRFYNEQFF. The DNA for the CDR3 is TGTGCCGCAGGCAGGTTTTACAATGAGCAGTTCTTC.

This clonotype was observed at least ten times. The chain recombines TRBV5-1 with TRBJ2-5, with TRBD2 as a possible D gene (6 bases). Germline V gives CDR1 SGHRS, CDR2 YFSETQ. This CDR3 is 11 amino acids long. Between the trimmed V and J ends, which lost 4 bases and 5 bases, there was a span of 6 bases. The chain's CDR3 is CASSGRETQYF. DNA of the CDR3: TGCGCCAGCAGCGGGAGGGAGACCCAGTACTTC.

This clonotype was detected many times. This chain joins TRBV9 and TRBJ2-1; TRBD1 agrees at 8 bases. The V segment lost 4 bases and the J segment 5 bases; nucleotides outside the gene matches: 8. Per the germline V gene, CDR1 is SGDLS and CDR2 is YYNGEE. This CDR3 contains 15 residues. CDR3 protein: CASSPYSRGHNEQFF. For the CDR3, the DNA is TGTGCCAGCAGCCCATATAGCAGGGGGCACAATGAGCAGTTCTTC.

This chain links TRBV7-9 with TRBJ2-3; unclear D gene. V dropped 1 base and J dropped 8 bases, with 13 bases sitting between them. CDR3 length: 14 amino acids. The germline V gene has CDR1 SEHNR and CDR2 FQNEAQ (reference sequence). The DNA of the CDR3 is TGTGCCAGCAGCTTAGGTTCAAGTCCTTTTACGCAGTATTTT. Its translation is CASSLGSSPFTQYF.

This clonotype was detected ten times or more. The chain is built from TRBV12-3 or TRBV12-4 and TRBJ2-3; D is possibly TRBD1 or TRBD2 (5 bases each). V lost 5 bases and J lost 8, with 14 bases in between. The CDR3 length is 13 residues. The CDR3 reads CASSPGAGFTQYF. Here the CDR3 DNA reads TGTGCCAGCAGTCCCGGGGCAGGGTTTACGCAGTATTTT.

This clonotype was detected only a few times. This chain links TRBV7-6 with TRBJ2-2; 13 bases map to TRBD2. The CDR3 runs to 15 residues. Trimming cost V 4 bases and J 8 bases; bases outside gene matches: 4. Germline V lookup: CDR1 SGHVS, CDR2 FNYEAQ. CDR3 nucleotide sequence: TGTGCCAGCAGCTCCCGACTAGCGGGGGGTGGGGAGCTGTTTTTT. This translates into CASSSRLAGGGELFF.

The rearrangement links TRBV2 to TRBJ2-3; 8 bases agree with TRBD2. With 7 bases clipped from V and 4 bases from J, the junction kept 7 bases outside the gene matches. The CDR3 consists of 14 residues. Germline CDR1 SNHLY, CDR2 FYNNEI. For the CDR3, the DNA is TGTGCCAGCAACCGGGGGGGCATCGCAGATACGCAGTATTTT. This encodes CASNRGGIADTQYF. Supplemented by reference TRBV2 and TRBJ2-3, the full variable domain reads EPEVTQTPSHQVTQMGQEVILRCVPISNHLYFYWYRQILGQKVEFLVSFYNNEISEKSEIFDDQFSVERPDGSNFTLKIRSTKLEDSAMYFCASNRGGIADTQYFGPGTRLTVL.

On this clonotype itself: An end of the junction does not agree with germline; a read error may underlie this. V is TRBV7-9 and J is TRBJ1-2; perhaps TRBD1 as D (5 bases). The CDR3 loop spans 16 amino acids. CDR1 is SEHNR, CDR2 FQNEAQ, per germline (reference sequence). This CDR3 is CAISNSRGAGVYGYTF. The DNA of the CDR3 is TGTGCCATCAGCAACAGCCGAGGGGCCGGGGTTTATGGCTACACCTTC.

At least ten counts were recorded for this clonotype. The V gene is TRBV3-1, the J gene TRBJ1-5; D is undetermined. The CDR3 consists of 14 residues. CDR1 and CDR2 from the germline V gene are LGHDT and YNNKEL (reference sequence). V was clipped by 0 bases and J by 3 bases, with 6 bases between them. The CDR3 is CASSQERFNQPQHF. CDR3 bases: TGTGCCAGCAGCCAAGAAAGGTTCAATCAGCCCCAGCATTTT.

This clonotype was counted at least ten times. V gene TRBV27 combines with J gene TRBJ2-7; D is ambiguous. With 0 bases removed from V and 9 bases from J, the gap between germline ends came to 12 bases. The length of the CDR3 is 13 residues. Germline loops: CDR1 MNHEY, CDR2 SMNVEV (reference sequence). The CDR3 sequence is CASSLSPSTPQYV. The CDR3 DNA follows: TGTGCCAGCAGTTTATCTCCCTCGACCCCGCAGTACGTC.

A few counts support this clonotype. The genes are TRBV7-2 and TRBJ1-2; D unclear. The CDR3 is made up of 14 amino acids. The V gene lost 3 bases and the J gene lost 3 bases, with 11 bases spanning the gap. Germline V gene lookup returns CDR1 SGHTA and CDR2 FQGNSA. CDR3 sequence reads: CASSLPSGYYGYTF. CDR3 nucleotide sequence: TGTGCCAGCAGCTTGCCATCGGGTTACTATGGCTACACCTTC.